The rows below give T cell receptor beta chains drawn from one sample of a study of OX40 agonist ivuxolimab in advanced cancers. Generated by immunoSEQ multiplex PCR, the TCRdb table keeps only in-frame clones and is missing some. The sample has around 70,000 clones, roughly 82% seen once; the top ten hold more than 0.95%. The sample here was CD4+ or CD8+ T cells sorted from blood, taken in a trial of the OX40 agonist ivuxolimab. Receptors were obtained from an adult with an advanced solid tumor such as melanoma, head and neck, liver or kidney cancer. The CDR3 runs from the conserved cysteine through the conserved F or W. Each record gives: V gene, J gene, D gene, CDR3 length, clone size, CDR3 DNA, CDR3 protein. The D gene is left open where the match is weak. Some rows mark clone size as missing; the rest say once, few, many or name a class of expanded clone.

TRBV6-6	TRBJ2-1	NA	13	NA	TGTGCCAGCAGTGCGAGCAGGCAGTTCGGGCAGTTCTTC	CASSASRQFGQFF
TRBV19	TRBJ1-4	NA	16	NA	TGTGCCAGTAGTATAGGACCCTGGAGAACTAATGAAAAACTGTTTTTT	CASSIGPWRTNEKLFF
TRBV11-2	TRBJ2-2	NA	15	once	TGTGCCAGCAGCTCCAGGGGTTGGGACACCGGGGAGCTGTTTTTT	CASSSRGWDTGELFF
TRBV2	TRBJ1-1	NA	13	NA	TGTGCCAACACTAAAACCTCTTGGACTGAAGCTTTCTTT	CANTKTSWTEAFF
TRBV7-2	TRBJ2-3	TRBD2	19	NA	TGTGCCAGCAGCTCCCTTTGGTCCCTAGCGGGGGGTAGCACAGATACGCAGTATTTT	CASSSLWSLAGGSTDTQYF
TRBV7-8	TRBJ2-7	NA	16	NA	TGTGCCAGCAGCTTGTCGATTTTCAGGGGTAGGGTCGAGCAGTACTTC	CASSLSIFRGRVEQYF
TRBV7-9	TRBJ1-6	TRBD1	15	NA	TGTGCCAGCAGCCCCACAGGGGGCCATAATTCACCCCTCCACTTT	CASSPTGGHNSPLHF
TRBV6-5	TRBJ1-6	NA	13	NA	TGTGCCAGCAGTTCAGCTTATAATTCACCCCTCCACTTT	CASSSAYNSPLHF
TRBV29-1	TRBJ1-2	NA	12	few	TGCAGCTTCTATGAGTCTCCCTATGGCTACACCTTC	CSFYESPYGYTF
TRBV9	TRBJ2-2	TRBD1	17	NA	TGTGCCAGCAGCGTAACGGGGCAGGGGGTTTGGACCGGGGAGCTGTTTTTT	CASSVTGQGVWTGELFF
TRBV19	TRBJ2-6	NA	14	NA	TGTGCCAGTGAAGGGACGCACGGGGCCAACGTCCTGACTTTC	CASEGTHGANVLTF
TRBV19	TRBJ1-3	TRBD1	19	NA	TGTGCCAGTATGGGGCGTCGGGACAGGCCCAACCGCGGGGGAAACACCATATATTTT	CASMGRRDRPNRGGNTIYF
TRBV19	TRBJ1-5	NA	17	NA	TGTGCCAGTAGTATTAGTGGGCAGTCATATAGCAATCAGCCCCAGCATTTT	CASSISGQSYSNQPQHF
TRBV7-2	TRBJ1-3	NA	14	NA	TGTGCCAGCAGCTTGGGTGTGGTGGGGAACACCATATATTTT	CASSLGVVGNTIYF
TRBV5-1	TRBJ2-2	NA	15	NA	TGCGCCAGCAGCTTGAGAGGGGTTCGGGACGGGGAGCTGTTTTTT	CASSLRGVRDGELFF
TRBV6-1	TRBJ2-7	TRBD1	15	once	TGTGCCAGCAGGATATCGACAGGGAGCACCTACGAGCAGTACTTC	CASRISTGSTYEQYF
TRBV5-7	TRBJ1-6	TRBD1	15	NA	TGTGCCAGCAGTTTCCCAGGGGGGGGGCGGTCACCCCTCCACTTT	CASSFPGGGRSPLHF
TRBV28	TRBJ2-3	NA	11	NA	TGTGCCAGCATTGGGACAGATACGCAGTATTTT	CASIGTDTQYF
TRBV18	TRBJ1-2	NA	12	NA	TGTGCCAGCCGGGCGCAAAACTATGGCTACACCTTC	CASRAQNYGYTF
TRBV21-1	TRBJ2-5	NA	14	NA	TGTGCCAGTCGTGGAGCGGGGGGGAAAGAGACCCAGTACTTC	CASRGAGGKETQYF
TRBV11-2	TRBJ2-7	NA	16	NA	TGTGCCAGCAGCTTAGGGTCCGGACAGATATCCTACGAGCAGTACTTC	CASSLGSGQISYEQYF
TRBV7-2	TRBJ1-1	TRBD1	16	NA	TGTGCCAGCAGCTCCCATCGATGGACAGGGGACACTGAAGCTTTCTTT	CASSSHRWTGDTEAFF
TRBV5-1	TRBJ2-3	TRBD1	16	NA	TGCGCCAGCAGCTTCCCAGGGGGATCTAGCACAGATACGCAGTATTTT	CASSFPGGSSTDTQYF
TRBV5-1	TRBJ1-3	TRBD1	14	NA	TGCGCCAGCAGCTTCGGACAGGGCGAAAACACCATATATTTT	CASSFGQGENTIYF
TRBV18	TRBJ2-7	NA	14	NA	TGTGCCAGCTCACCGGGACCCAACCCCTACGAGCAGTACTTC	CASSPGPNPYEQYF
TRBV11-2	TRBJ2-1	NA	15	NA	TGTGCCAGCAGCTTAGGACAGAGCTCCTACAATGAGCAGTTCTTC	CASSLGQSSYNEQFF
TRBV15	TRBJ2-3	TRBD2	16	NA	TGTGCCACCAGCAGAGGGCTAGCGGGGAGCACAGATACGCAGTATTTT	CATSRGLAGSTDTQYF
TRBV9	TRBJ2-2	NA	16	NA	TGTGCCAGCAGCCCAGGGGACCACAGGGCCACCGGGGAGCTGTTTTTT	CASSPGDHRATGELFF
TRBV7-2	TRBJ2-6	NA	16	NA	TGTGCCAGCAGCTCCCGACCGGGCTCTGGGGCCAACGTCCTGACTTTC	CASSSRPGSGANVLTF
TRBV11-2	TRBJ2-5	TRBD1	16	NA	TGTGCCAGCAGCCCTAGACAGGGGCCACTCCAAGAGACCCAGTACTTC	CASSPRQGPLQETQYF
TRBV7-2	TRBJ1-4	TRBD1	17	once	TGTGCCAGCAGCTTAGCCTCCGGGACAGTGTCTGAAGGGAAACTGTTTTTT	CASSLASGTVSEGKLFF
TRBV7-2	TRBJ2-2	NA	12	once	TGTGCCAGCAGCTTATGGGGTGGGGAGCTGTTTTTT	CASSLWGGELFF
TRBV6-5	TRBJ2-7	TRBD1	14	NA	TGTGCCAGCAGTTGGACAGGTGATCCCTACGAGCAGTACTTC	CASSWTGDPYEQYF
TRBV7-9	TRBJ2-2	TRBD2	17	NA	TGTGCCAGCAGCTTAGTTCCGGCGGGAGGGAACACCGGGGAGCTGTTTTTT	CASSLVPAGGNTGELFF
TRBV11-2	TRBJ1-2	TRBD1	14	NA	TGTGCCAGCAGCCAGACAGGGGGCAACTATGGCTACACCTTC	CASSQTGGNYGYTF
TRBV6-5	TRBJ1-2	TRBD1	13	NA	TGTGCCAGCATCAACAGGGGGTTTGGAGGCTACACCTTC	CASINRGFGGYTF
TRBV18	TRBJ2-1	NA	16	NA	TGTGCCAGCTCACCACTTGGACAGAGCTCCTACAATGAGCAGTTCTTC	CASSPLGQSSYNEQFF
TRBV2	TRBJ2-7	TRBD1	15	NA	TGTGCCAGCAGTGAGTTGGGGACAGTTTCCTACGAGCAGTACTTC	CASSELGTVSYEQYF
TRBV7-2	TRBJ1-3	NA	16	once	TGTGCCAGCAGCGACCAAGGACACTACTCTGGAAACACCATATATTTT	CASSDQGHYSGNTIYF
TRBV6-4	TRBJ1-5	NA	14	once	TGTGCCAGCAGTGAAGTGGGAAGCAATCAGCCCCAGCATTTT	CASSEVGSNQPQHF
TRBV28	TRBJ1-4	NA	12	NA	TGTGCCAGCAGCAAGCAGCCCGGAGGGCTGTTTTTT	CASSKQPGGLFF
TRBV10-2	TRBJ2-1	TRBD2	15	NA	TGCGCCAGCAGTGAATCTAGCGGGGGGGCCGATGAGCAGTTCTTC	CASSESSGGADEQFF
TRBV28	TRBJ1-2	NA	14	NA	TGTGCCAGCAGTTCCCGATGGGGAGATTATGGCTACACCTTC	CASSSRWGDYGYTF
TRBV15	TRBJ2-7	NA	13	NA	TGTGCCACCAGGAATCCTACGTCCTACGAGCAGTACTTC	CATRNPTSYEQYF
TRBV5-5	TRBJ2-7	NA	15	NA	TGTGCCAGCAGCTTACACTGGACAAACTCCTACGAGCAGTACTTC	CASSLHWTNSYEQYF
TRBV6-6	TRBJ1-2	NA	13	NA	TGTGCCAGCAGTTACTCGGCTAACTATGGCTACACCTTC	CASSYSANYGYTF
TRBV4-3	TRBJ2-5	TRBD1	15	once	TGCGCCAGCAGCCGGGGACAGGGAGGTGGAGAGACCCAGTACTTC	CASSRGQGGGETQYF
TRBV7-9	TRBJ1-1	NA	13	NA	TGTGCCAGCAGCCCGACAGCGAACACTGAAGCTTTCTTT	CASSPTANTEAFF
TRBV4-3	TRBJ1-1	NA	15	NA	TGCGCCAGCAGCCAAGATGTCGCAGGGAGGGCTGAAGCTTTCTTT	CASSQDVAGRAEAFF
TRBV5-1	TRBJ1-4	NA	14	once	TGCGCCAGCAGCTTGGCCCAGACGGACGAAAAACTGTTTTTT	CASSLAQTDEKLFF
TRBV19	TRBJ2-7	TRBD1	13	NA	TGTGCCAGTAGTTCAGGACAGGGGGTCGAGCAGTACTTC	CASSSGQGVEQYF
TRBV19	TRBJ1-5	TRBD1	14	NA	TGTGCCAGTAGGCCCGACAGGGGGCGCGGGCCCCAGCATTTT	CASRPDRGRGPQHF